This T cell receptor (beta chain) was obtained from a study of shared clonotypes between healthy human individuals. Study conclusions and caveats: Clonotype sharing among donors was thought likely to change with sequencing depth.

This CDR3 has 16 amino acids. Germline V CDR1 and CDR2: LNHNV, YYDKDF (reference sequence). V gave up 0 bases and J gave up 2 bases; unmatched junction bases: 2. Notes on this clone: Its antigen remains unidentified.

Some clones are missing from TCRdb's copy, which holds only in-frame ones; the method was immunoSEQ multiplex PCR. This table has some 650,000 clones, almost 97% appearing once. The TCR comes from a woman aged 25 to 39 in good health. The J gene is TRBJ2-3, the V gene TRBV15, with 10 bases identical to TRBD2. Sequencing input: naive CD4+ T cells sorted from blood. The subset is: CD45RA+ positively selected. CDR3 region: CATSRELAGHTDTQYF. In DNA form, the CDR3 reads TGTGCCACCAGCAGAGAACTAGCGGGACACACAGATACGCAGTATTTT.